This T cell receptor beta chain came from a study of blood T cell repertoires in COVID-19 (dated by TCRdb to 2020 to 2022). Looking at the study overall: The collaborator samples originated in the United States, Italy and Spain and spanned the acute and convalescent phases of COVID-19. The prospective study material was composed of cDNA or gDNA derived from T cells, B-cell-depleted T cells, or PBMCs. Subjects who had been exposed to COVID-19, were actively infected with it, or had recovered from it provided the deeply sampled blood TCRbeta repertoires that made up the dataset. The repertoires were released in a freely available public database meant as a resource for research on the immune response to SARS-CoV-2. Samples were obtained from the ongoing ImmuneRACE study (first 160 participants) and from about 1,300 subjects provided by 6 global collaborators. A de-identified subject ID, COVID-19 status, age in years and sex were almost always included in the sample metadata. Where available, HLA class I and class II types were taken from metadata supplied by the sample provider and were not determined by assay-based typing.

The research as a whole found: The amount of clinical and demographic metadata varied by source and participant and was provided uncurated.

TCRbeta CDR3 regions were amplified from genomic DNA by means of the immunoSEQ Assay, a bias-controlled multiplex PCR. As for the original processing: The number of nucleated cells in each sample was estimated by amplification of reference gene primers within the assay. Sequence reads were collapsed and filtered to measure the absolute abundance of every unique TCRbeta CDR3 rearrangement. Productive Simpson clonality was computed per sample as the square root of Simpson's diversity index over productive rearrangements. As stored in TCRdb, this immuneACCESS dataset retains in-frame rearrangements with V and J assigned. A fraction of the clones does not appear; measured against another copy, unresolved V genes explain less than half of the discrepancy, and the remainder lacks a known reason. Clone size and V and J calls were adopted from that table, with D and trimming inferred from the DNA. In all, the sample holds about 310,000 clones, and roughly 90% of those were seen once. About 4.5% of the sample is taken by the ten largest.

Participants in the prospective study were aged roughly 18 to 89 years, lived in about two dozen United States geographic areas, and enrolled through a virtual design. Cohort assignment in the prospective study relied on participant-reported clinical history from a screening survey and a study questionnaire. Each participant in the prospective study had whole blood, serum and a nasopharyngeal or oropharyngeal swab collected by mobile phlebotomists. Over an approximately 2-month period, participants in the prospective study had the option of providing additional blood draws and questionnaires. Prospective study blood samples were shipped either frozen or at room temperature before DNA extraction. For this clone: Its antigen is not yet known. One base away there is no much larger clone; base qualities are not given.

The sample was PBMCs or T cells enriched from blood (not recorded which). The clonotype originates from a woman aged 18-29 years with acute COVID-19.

The nucleotide sequence reads as follows: TGTGCCAGCAGCGCAGATTGGGGGAGGGAGCAGTTCTTC. It codes for CASSADWGREQFF. The receptor chain draws on TRBV7-6 and TRBJ2-1, with TRBD2 tentatively as D gene (6 bases match). Trimming takes 5 bases from V and 10 bases from J, and the germline ends sit 15 bases apart. From the cysteine up to the phenylalanine, the CDR3 has a length of 13 residues. The sequence is cut down to CDR3 DNA, 39 bases in frame from base 1. CDR1 and CDR2, looked up from the germline V gene, are SGHVS and FNYEAQ.